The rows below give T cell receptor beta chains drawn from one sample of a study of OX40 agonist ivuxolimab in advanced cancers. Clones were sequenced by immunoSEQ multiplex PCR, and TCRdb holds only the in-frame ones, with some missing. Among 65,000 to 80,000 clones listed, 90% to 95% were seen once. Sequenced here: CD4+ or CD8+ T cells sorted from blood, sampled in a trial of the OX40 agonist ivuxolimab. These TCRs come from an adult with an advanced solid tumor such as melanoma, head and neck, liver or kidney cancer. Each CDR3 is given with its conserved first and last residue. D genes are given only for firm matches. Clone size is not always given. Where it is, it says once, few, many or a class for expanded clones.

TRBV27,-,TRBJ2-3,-,CASSLLAGADTQYF,TGTGCCAGCAGTTTATTGGCGGGCGCAGATACGCAGTATTTT
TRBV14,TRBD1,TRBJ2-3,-,CASSQDWDREFLDTQYF,TGTGCCAGCAGCCAAGATTGGGACAGGGAATTTTTGGATACGCAGTATTTT
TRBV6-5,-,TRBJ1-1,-,CASSYSRGNTEAFF,TGTGCCAGCAGTTACTCTCGGGGAAACACTGAAGCTTTCTTT
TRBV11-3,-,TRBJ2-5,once,CASSSKGAQETQYF,TGTGCCAGCAGTTCGAAAGGGGCTCAGGAGACCCAGTACTTC
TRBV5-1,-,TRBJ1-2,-,CASSLDRPDYGYTF,TGCGCCAGCAGCCTTGACAGGCCGGACTATGGCTACACCTTC
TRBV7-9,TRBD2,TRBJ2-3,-,CASSPLNPSGDDTQYF,TGTGCCAGCAGCCCACTGAACCCTAGCGGGGATGATACGCAGTATTTT
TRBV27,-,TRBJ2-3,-,CASSFSGGTDTQYF,TGTGCCAGCAGTTTTAGTGGCGGCACAGATACGCAGTATTTT
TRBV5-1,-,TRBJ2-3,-,CASSLNSGSTDTQYF,TGCGCCAGCAGCTTAAATAGCGGTAGCACAGATACGCAGTATTTT
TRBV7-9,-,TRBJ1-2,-,CASSLAGLIVGYTF,TGTGCCAGCAGCTTAGCGGGACTTATCGTGGGCTACACCTTC
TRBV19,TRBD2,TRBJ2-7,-,CASSNQGRVEQYF,TGTGCCAGTAGTAACCAAGGGAGGGTGGAGCAGTACTTC
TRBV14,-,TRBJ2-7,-,CASTPRGLAPTYEQYF,TGTGCCAGCACTCCGAGGGGCCTAGCGCCGACCTACGAGCAGTACTTC
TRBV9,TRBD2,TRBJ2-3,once,CASSVDPSGRVDTQYF,TGTGCCAGCAGCGTAGACCCTAGCGGGCGGGTAGATACGCAGTATTTT
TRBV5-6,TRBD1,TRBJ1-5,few,CASSLTGTGFQPQHF,TGTGCCAGCAGCCTTACCGGGACAGGGTTTCAGCCCCAGCATTTT
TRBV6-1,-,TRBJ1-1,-,CASRDRRNTEAFF,TGTGCCAGCAGAGACAGGAGGAACACTGAAGCTTTCTTT
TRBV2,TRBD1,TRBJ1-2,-,CASRTGQGAKGYTF,TGTGCCAGCAGGACGGGACAGGGGGCGAAGGGCTACACCTTC
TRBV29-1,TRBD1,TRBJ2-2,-,CSVTGTEFTGELFF,TGCAGCGTCACCGGGACAGAATTCACCGGGGAGCTGTTTTTT